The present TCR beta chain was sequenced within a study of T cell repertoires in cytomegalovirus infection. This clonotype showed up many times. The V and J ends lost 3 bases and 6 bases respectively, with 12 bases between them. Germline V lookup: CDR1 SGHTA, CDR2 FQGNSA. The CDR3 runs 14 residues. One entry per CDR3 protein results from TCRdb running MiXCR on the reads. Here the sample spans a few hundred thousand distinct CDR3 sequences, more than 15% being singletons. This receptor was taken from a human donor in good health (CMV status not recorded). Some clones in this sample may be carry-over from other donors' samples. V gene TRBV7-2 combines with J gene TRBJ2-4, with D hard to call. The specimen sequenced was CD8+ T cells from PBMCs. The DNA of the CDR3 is TGTGCCAGCAGCTTGGTAGGGATCGGAAACATTCAGTACTTC. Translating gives CASSLVGIGNIQYF. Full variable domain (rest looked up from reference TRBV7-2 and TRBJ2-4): GAGVSQSPSNKVTEKGKDVELRCDPISGHTALYWYRQSLGQGLEFLIYFQGNSAPDKSGLPSDRFSAERTGGSVSTLTIQRTQQEDSAVYLCASSLVGIGNIQYFGAGTRLSVL.